A selection of T cell receptor beta chains follows, all from one sample in a study of T cell changes during pregnancy in multiple sclerosis. The data were produced by immunoSEQ multiplex PCR, yet TCRdb's version contains in-frame clones alone and is incomplete. Of under 80,000 clones listed, approximately 92% are singletons. Sequenced here: peripheral blood, sampled before pregnancy. The source is a female donor with multiple sclerosis, enrolled in a pregnancy study. Both conserved end residues are part of each CDR3. A D gene is named only where the DNA matches it firmly. Clone size is not always given. Where it is, it says once, few, many or a class for expanded clones.

CDR3 DNA: TGTGCCAGCAGCCCAACCAGGGTGAACACTGAAGCTTTCTTT; CDR3 protein: CASSPTRVNTEAFF; J gene: TRBJ1-1; D gene: .; clone size: .; V gene: TRBV7-2
CDR3 DNA: TGTGCCAGCAGCGTCGAGCTAGCGGGAGGGCCGGGAGAGACCCAGTACTTC; CDR3 protein: CASSVELAGGPGETQYF; J gene: TRBJ2-5; D gene: TRBD2; clone size: .; V gene: TRBV4-2
CDR3 DNA: TGTGCCAGTAGTTTCCCGGGATTTTCCTACAATGAGCAGTTCTTC; CDR3 protein: CASSFPGFSYNEQFF; J gene: TRBJ2-1; D gene: .; clone size: .; V gene: TRBV19
CDR3 DNA: TGTGCCATCAGTGAGTCGACCCAAAGACAGAGGAGCGAGCAGTACTTC; CDR3 protein: CAISESTQRQRSEQYF; J gene: TRBJ2-7; D gene: .; clone size: .; V gene: TRBV10-3
CDR3 DNA: TGTGCCAGCAGTTACTCGGGCAGCAATAACTATGGCTACACCTTC; CDR3 protein: CASSYSGSNNYGYTF; J gene: TRBJ1-2; D gene: .; clone size: .; V gene: TRBV6-5
CDR3 DNA: TGTGCCAGCAGTGGCGGGGCGAACACCGGGGAGCTGTTTTTT; CDR3 protein: CASSGGANTGELFF; J gene: TRBJ2-2; D gene: .; clone size: once; V gene: TRBV25-1
CDR3 DNA: TGTGCCAGCAGCTTGTATCGTAGCGGTTCCTACGAGCAGTACTTC; CDR3 protein: CASSLYRSGSYEQYF; J gene: TRBJ2-7; D gene: .; clone size: .; V gene: TRBV7-6
CDR3 DNA: TGTGCCAGCGGACTAGCGGGAGGGCAGCAGTACTTC; CDR3 protein: CASGLAGGQQYF; J gene: TRBJ2-7; D gene: TRBD2; clone size: .; V gene: TRBV27
CDR3 DNA: TGTGCCAGTAGCAGCCTTACTAGCGGGAACACAGATACGCAGTATTTT; CDR3 protein: CASSSLTSGNTDTQYF; J gene: TRBJ2-3; D gene: TRBD2; clone size: .; V gene: TRBV19
CDR3 DNA: TGTGCCAGCAGTCCCAGGTCGGGACAGTCCTACAATGAGCAGTTCTTC; CDR3 protein: CASSPRSGQSYNEQFF; J gene: TRBJ2-1; D gene: TRBD1; clone size: .; V gene: TRBV27
CDR3 DNA: TGTGCCAGCTCACCATCGCGGGAGGCCATCTCCTACGAGCAGTACTTC; CDR3 protein: CASSPSREAISYEQYF; J gene: TRBJ2-7; D gene: TRBD2; clone size: .; V gene: TRBV18
CDR3 DNA: TGTGCCAGCAGTTCGAATCTGGGGAGAGAGCAGTTCTTC; CDR3 protein: CASSSNLGREQFF; J gene: TRBJ2-1; D gene: .; clone size: few; V gene: TRBV7-8
CDR3 DNA: TGCAGCGTCGCTACCGCCCTCACAGATACGCAGTATTTT; CDR3 protein: CSVATALTDTQYF; J gene: TRBJ2-3; D gene: .; clone size: few; V gene: TRBV29-1
CDR3 DNA: TGTGCCAGCAGTGGGACAGCAGGCCCCTACAATGAGCAGTTCTTC; CDR3 protein: CASSGTAGPYNEQFF; J gene: TRBJ2-1; D gene: TRBD1; clone size: .; V gene: TRBV6-5
CDR3 DNA: TGTGCCAGCAGTGAAATGGGACAGTTAGTCGCCTACGAGCAGTACTTC; CDR3 protein: CASSEMGQLVAYEQYF; J gene: TRBJ2-7; D gene: TRBD1; clone size: .; V gene: TRBV2
CDR3 DNA: TGTGCCAGCAGCTTGGAACCGCTAGCGGGGAGCTACAATGAGCAGTTCTTC; CDR3 protein: CASSLEPLAGSYNEQFF; J gene: TRBJ2-1; D gene: TRBD2; clone size: .; V gene: TRBV11-3
CDR3 DNA: TGTGCCAGCAGCACCGACAGGGTACTACCCTACGAGCAGTACTTC; CDR3 protein: CASSTDRVLPYEQYF; J gene: TRBJ2-7; D gene: TRBD1; clone size: .; V gene: TRBV7-8
CDR3 DNA: TGTGCCAGTTTTACTAGCGGGTGGCGCGGGGAGCTGTTTTTT; CDR3 protein: CASFTSGWRGELFF; J gene: TRBJ2-2; D gene: TRBD2; clone size: once; V gene: TRBV19
CDR3 DNA: TGTGCCAGCATGGGGGGGCCCTACGAGCAGTACTTC; CDR3 protein: CASMGGPYEQYF; J gene: TRBJ2-7; D gene: .; clone size: .; V gene: TRBV28
CDR3 DNA: TGCGCCAGCAGCCCCCTGAGCCCCGGGGAGCTGTTTTTT; CDR3 protein: CASSPLSPGELFF; J gene: TRBJ2-2; D gene: .; clone size: .; V gene: TRBV5-1
CDR3 DNA: TGTGCCAGCAGCCGTAACCGGGACAGGGGCTACAATGAGCAGTTCTTC; CDR3 protein: CASSRNRDRGYNEQFF; J gene: TRBJ2-1; D gene: TRBD1; clone size: .; V gene: TRBV7-3
CDR3 DNA: TGCGCCAGCAGCCCGGACGGACTCAACCAAGAGACCCAGTACTTC; CDR3 protein: CASSPDGLNQETQYF; J gene: TRBJ2-5; D gene: .; clone size: .; V gene: TRBV5-1
CDR3 DNA: TGTGCCAGTAGGGCAAAAGGGGGCCCCTCTGGAAACACCATATATTTT; CDR3 protein: CASRAKGGPSGNTIYF; J gene: TRBJ1-3; D gene: TRBD1; clone size: .; V gene: TRBV19
CDR3 DNA: TGTGCCAGCACCCGGGGTGGGCACGAGCAGTACTTC; CDR3 protein: CASTRGGHEQYF; J gene: TRBJ2-7; D gene: .; clone size: .; V gene: TRBV2
CDR3 DNA: TGTGCCAGCAGCTTGGGAGCGGGAGGGCCAGGGAATGAGCAGTTCTTC; CDR3 protein: CASSLGAGGPGNEQFF; J gene: TRBJ2-1; D gene: TRBD2; clone size: .; V gene: TRBV5-4
CDR3 DNA: TGTGCCAGTAGGAGGCAGAATAATGAAAAACTGTTTTTT; CDR3 protein: CASRRQNNEKLFF; J gene: TRBJ1-4; D gene: .; clone size: once; V gene: TRBV19
CDR3 DNA: TGTGCCAGCAGCTCTGGGGACAGGGGGTATGGCTACACCTTC; CDR3 protein: CASSSGDRGYGYTF; J gene: TRBJ1-2; D gene: TRBD1; clone size: .; V gene: TRBV7-9
CDR3 DNA: TGTGCCAGCAGTGAGGGTTCGAGGAAGGGGCAGCCCCAGCATTTT; CDR3 protein: CASSEGSRKGQPQHF; J gene: TRBJ1-5; D gene: .; clone size: few; V gene: TRBV2
CDR3 DNA: TGTGCCAGCAGCGGTGGACTAACAAAGGGATACATTCAGTACTTC; CDR3 protein: CASSGGLTKGYIQYF; J gene: TRBJ2-4; D gene: .; clone size: .; V gene: TRBV7-9
CDR3 DNA: TGTGCCAGCAGCGGGACAGGGGTGCGAGCTTTCTTT; CDR3 protein: CASSGTGVRAFF; J gene: TRBJ1-1; D gene: TRBD1; clone size: .; V gene: TRBV7-2
CDR3 DNA: TGTGCCAGCAAGGGACTAGTTTCAGATACGCAGTATTTT; CDR3 protein: CASKGLVSDTQYF; J gene: TRBJ2-3; D gene: TRBD2; clone size: .; V gene: TRBV27
CDR3 DNA: TGTGCCAGCAGCTTTCTTGCCGGTAGCACAGATACGCAGTATTTT; CDR3 protein: CASSFLAGSTDTQYF; J gene: TRBJ2-3; D gene: .; clone size: .; V gene: TRBV7-3
CDR3 DNA: TGTGCCAGCAGTTTATATCGGACTAGCGGGAGCACAGATACGCAGTATTTT; CDR3 protein: CASSLYRTSGSTDTQYF; J gene: TRBJ2-3; D gene: TRBD2; clone size: .; V gene: TRBV27
CDR3 DNA: TGTGCCAGCAGTGATACGACAGGATCCTACGAGCAGTACTTC; CDR3 protein: CASSDTTGSYEQYF; J gene: TRBJ2-7; D gene: .; clone size: .; V gene: TRBV2
CDR3 DNA: TGCAGCGTTCGGTCCCCCCTATTCGGGCAGTTCTTC; CDR3 protein: CSVRSPLFGQFF; J gene: TRBJ2-1; D gene: .; clone size: .; V gene: TRBV29-1
CDR3 DNA: TGTGCCAGCAGTTTTCTAGACGGGATTGGGATTTATGGCTACACCTTC; CDR3 protein: CASSFLDGIGIYGYTF; J gene: TRBJ1-2; D gene: .; clone size: .; V gene: TRBV27
CDR3 DNA: TGTGCCAGTAGTATGCTAGCGGGAGCTGGGGAGACCCAGTACTTC; CDR3 protein: CASSMLAGAGETQYF; J gene: TRBJ2-5; D gene: TRBD2; clone size: .; V gene: TRBV19
CDR3 DNA: TGTGCCAGCAGTTCAGGGGCCGGAGATCGCGGCTACGAGCAGTACTTC; CDR3 protein: CASSSGAGDRGYEQYF; J gene: TRBJ2-7; D gene: .; clone size: once; V gene: TRBV13
CDR3 DNA: TGTGCCAGCAGCACCTGGGGCAGGGGGCCTACTGAAGCTTTCTTT; CDR3 protein: CASSTWGRGPTEAFF; J gene: TRBJ1-1; D gene: TRBD1; clone size: .; V gene: TRBV13
CDR3 DNA: TGTGCCAGCAGCTTTACGGGAAACTACAATGAGCAGTTCTTC; CDR3 protein: CASSFTGNYNEQFF; J gene: TRBJ2-1; D gene: .; clone size: .; V gene: TRBV7-9
CDR3 DNA: TGCGCCAGCAGCCAAGCGACTAGATTATACAATGAGCAGTTCTTC; CDR3 protein: CASSQATRLYNEQFF; J gene: TRBJ2-1; D gene: .; clone size: .; V gene: TRBV4-1
CDR3 DNA: TGTGCCAGCAGCCGCAGTTTATTTGAGACCCAGTACTTC; CDR3 protein: CASSRSLFETQYF; J gene: TRBJ2-5; D gene: .; clone size: .; V gene: TRBV7-9
CDR3 DNA: TGTGCCAGCAGCGTAGAGCATAGAAACACCGGGGAGCTGTTTTTT; CDR3 protein: CASSVEHRNTGELFF; J gene: TRBJ2-2; D gene: .; clone size: .; V gene: TRBV9
CDR3 DNA: TGTGCCAGCAGCTTGCAGACTAGCGGTACAGATACGCAGTATTTT; CDR3 protein: CASSLQTSGTDTQYF; J gene: TRBJ2-3; D gene: TRBD2; clone size: .; V gene: TRBV7-2
CDR3 DNA: TGTGCCACCAGCAGCGGCTCCCGAGGGTTGAACTATGGCTACACCTTC; CDR3 protein: CATSSGSRGLNYGYTF; J gene: TRBJ1-2; D gene: .; clone size: few; V gene: TRBV25-1
CDR3 DNA: TGCGCCAGCAGCCAAGATTCCGAAGGCGGGAGGTCAGATACGCAGTATTTT; CDR3 protein: CASSQDSEGGRSDTQYF; J gene: TRBJ2-3; D gene: TRBD2; clone size: .; V gene: TRBV4-3
CDR3 DNA: TGTGCCAGCAGCTCGGACAGGGGCTCTGGGGCCAACGTCCTGACTTTC; CDR3 protein: CASSSDRGSGANVLTF; J gene: TRBJ2-6; D gene: TRBD1; clone size: .; V gene: TRBV7-9
CDR3 DNA: TGTGCCAGCAGCTTAGCGAGTAACGAGCAGTACTTC; CDR3 protein: CASSLASNEQYF; J gene: TRBJ2-7; D gene: .; clone size: .; V gene: TRBV7-9
CDR3 DNA: TGTGCCAGCAGTTCGACAGATAACAATGAGCAGTTCTTC; CDR3 protein: CASSSTDNNEQFF; J gene: TRBJ2-1; D gene: .; clone size: .; V gene: TRBV28
CDR3 DNA: TGTGCCAGCAGTGTGCGAGAGCAGTTCTTC; CDR3 protein: CASSVREQFF; J gene: TRBJ2-1; D gene: .; clone size: .; V gene: TRBV2
CDR3 DNA: TGTGCCAGCAGCCCGGGGGACGAGCAGTACTTC; CDR3 protein: CASSPGDEQYF; J gene: TRBJ2-7; D gene: .; clone size: .; V gene: TRBV9
CDR3 DNA: TGTGCCAGCAGCCAATCCCGGGACCTAGCGGGGACCACCGGGGAGCTGTTTTTT; CDR3 protein: CASSQSRDLAGTTGELFF; J gene: TRBJ2-2; D gene: TRBD2; clone size: .; V gene: TRBV7-9
CDR3 DNA: TGTGCCAGCAGGGCCCGGCTAGCGGCGCAGTATTTT; CDR3 protein: CASRARLAAQYF; J gene: TRBJ2-3; D gene: TRBD2; clone size: .; V gene: TRBV28
CDR3 DNA: TGCGCCAGCAGCCCCCCCGGGACAGGGGAGGGGGAGACCCAGTACTTC; CDR3 protein: CASSPPGTGEGETQYF; J gene: TRBJ2-5; D gene: TRBD1; clone size: .; V gene: TRBV4-1
CDR3 DNA: TGTGCCAGCAGGCAACAGGGGAGCACAGATACGCAGTATTTT; CDR3 protein: CASRQQGSTDTQYF; J gene: TRBJ2-3; D gene: TRBD1; clone size: .; V gene: TRBV5-4